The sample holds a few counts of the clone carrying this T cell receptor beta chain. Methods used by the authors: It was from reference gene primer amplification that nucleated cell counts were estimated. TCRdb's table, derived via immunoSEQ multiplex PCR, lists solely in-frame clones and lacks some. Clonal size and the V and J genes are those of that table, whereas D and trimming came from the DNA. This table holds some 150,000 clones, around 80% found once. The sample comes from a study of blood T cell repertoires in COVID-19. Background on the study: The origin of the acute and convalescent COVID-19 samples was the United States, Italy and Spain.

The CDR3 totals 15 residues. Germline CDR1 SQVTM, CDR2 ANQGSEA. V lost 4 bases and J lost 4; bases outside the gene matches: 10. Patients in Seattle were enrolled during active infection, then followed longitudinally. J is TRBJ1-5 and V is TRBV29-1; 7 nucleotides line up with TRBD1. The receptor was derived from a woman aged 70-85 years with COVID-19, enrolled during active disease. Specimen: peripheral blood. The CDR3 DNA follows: TGCAGCGTTGTCACCGGCCAGACAGGGAATCAGCCCCAGCATTTT. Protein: CSVVTGQTGNQPQHF.